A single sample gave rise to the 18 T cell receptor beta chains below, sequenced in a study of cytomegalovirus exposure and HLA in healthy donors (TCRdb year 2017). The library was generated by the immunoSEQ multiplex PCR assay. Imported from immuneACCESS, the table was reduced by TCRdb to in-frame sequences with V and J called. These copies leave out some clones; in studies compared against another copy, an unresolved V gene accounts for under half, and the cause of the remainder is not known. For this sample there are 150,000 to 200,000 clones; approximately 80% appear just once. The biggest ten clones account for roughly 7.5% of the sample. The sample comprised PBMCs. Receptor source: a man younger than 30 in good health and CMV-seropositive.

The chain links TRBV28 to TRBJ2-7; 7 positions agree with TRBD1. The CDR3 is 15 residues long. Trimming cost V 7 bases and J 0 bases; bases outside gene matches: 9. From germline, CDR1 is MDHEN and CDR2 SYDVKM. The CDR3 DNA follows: TGTGCCAGCAACAACCGGGACAGATACTCCTACGAGCAGTACTTC. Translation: CASNNRDRYSYEQYF.

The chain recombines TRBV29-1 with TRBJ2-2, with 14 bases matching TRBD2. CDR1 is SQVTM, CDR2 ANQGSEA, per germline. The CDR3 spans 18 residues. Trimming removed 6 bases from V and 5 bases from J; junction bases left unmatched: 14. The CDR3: CSVVPGLAGEGRTGELFF. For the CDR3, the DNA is TGCAGCGTCGTGCCGGGACTAGCGGGAGAAGGGCGGACCGGGGAGCTGTTTTTT.

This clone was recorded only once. CDR3 coding DNA: TGTGCCAGCAGGATAACAGGGGGTTACGAGCAGTACTTC. Its translation is CASRITGGYEQYF. The chain employs TRBV27 and TRBJ2-7; 8 bases are a match to TRBD1. Germline V gives CDR1 MNHEY, CDR2 SMNVEV (reference sequence). The J segment lost 4 bases and the V segment lost 6 bases, leaving 5 bases of the junction unmatched. This CDR3 has 13 residues.

CDR3 nucleotides: TGCAGCGTTCTGACAGGGGGTGGCAATCAGCCCCAGCATTTT. Its translation: CSVLTGGGNQPQHF. The J gene is TRBJ1-5, the V gene TRBV29-1; 9 positions match TRBD1. The CDR3 covers 14 residues. The germline gives CDR1 SQVTM, CDR2 ANQGSEA. V gave up 5 bases and J gave up 2 bases; unmatched junction bases: 4.

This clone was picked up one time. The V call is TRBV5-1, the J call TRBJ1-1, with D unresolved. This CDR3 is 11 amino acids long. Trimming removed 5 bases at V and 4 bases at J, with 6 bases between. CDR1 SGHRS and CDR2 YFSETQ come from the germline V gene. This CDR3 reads CASRSSTEAFF. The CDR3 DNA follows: TGCGCCAGCAGATCGTCCACTGAAGCTTTCTTT.

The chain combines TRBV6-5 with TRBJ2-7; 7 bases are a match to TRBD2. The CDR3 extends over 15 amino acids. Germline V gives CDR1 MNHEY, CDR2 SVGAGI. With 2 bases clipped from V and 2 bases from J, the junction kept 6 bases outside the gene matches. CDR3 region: CASSYGSGGPYEQYF. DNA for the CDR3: TGTGCCAGCAGTTACGGGTCGGGAGGACCCTACGAGCAGTACTTC.

CDR3 sequence: CASSPGQGRSEKLFF. The CDR3 DNA is TGTGCCAGCTCACCCGGACAGGGGCGGAGTGAAAAACTGTTTTTT. The chain joins TRBV18 to TRBJ1-4; TRBD1 agrees at 9 bases. Germline V gene data show CDR1 as KGHSH and CDR2 as LQKENI. V lost 3 bases and J lost 7; bases outside the gene matches: 6. The CDR3 consists of 15 residues.

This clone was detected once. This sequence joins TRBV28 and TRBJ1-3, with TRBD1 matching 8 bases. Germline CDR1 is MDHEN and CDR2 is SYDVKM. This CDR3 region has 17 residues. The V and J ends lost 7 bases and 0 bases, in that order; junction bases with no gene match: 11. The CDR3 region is CASTPTGGVSSGNTIYF. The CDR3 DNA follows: TGTGCCAGCACCCCTACAGGGGGAGTAAGCTCTGGAAACACCATATATTTT.

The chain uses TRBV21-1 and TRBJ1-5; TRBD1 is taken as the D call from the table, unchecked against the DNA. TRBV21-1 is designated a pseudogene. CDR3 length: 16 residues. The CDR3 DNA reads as TGTGCCAGCAGCAAATACGCCGGACAGCTAAATCAGCCCCAGCATTTT. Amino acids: CASSKYAGQLNQPQHF.

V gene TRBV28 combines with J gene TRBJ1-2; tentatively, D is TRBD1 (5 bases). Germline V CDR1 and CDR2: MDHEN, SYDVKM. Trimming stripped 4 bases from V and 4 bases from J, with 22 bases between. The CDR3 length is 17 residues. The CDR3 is CASSSPGRDEFGYGYTF. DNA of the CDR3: TGTGCCAGCAGTTCCCCGGGGAGGGACGAATTCGGCTATGGCTACACCTTC.

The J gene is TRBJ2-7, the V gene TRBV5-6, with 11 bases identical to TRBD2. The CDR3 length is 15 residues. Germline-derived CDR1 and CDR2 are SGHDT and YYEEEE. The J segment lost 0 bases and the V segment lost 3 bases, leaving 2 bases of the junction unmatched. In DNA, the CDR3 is TGTGCCAGCAGCTGGGGGACTAGCGGCTCCTACGAGCAGTACTTC. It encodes CASSWGTSGSYEQYF.

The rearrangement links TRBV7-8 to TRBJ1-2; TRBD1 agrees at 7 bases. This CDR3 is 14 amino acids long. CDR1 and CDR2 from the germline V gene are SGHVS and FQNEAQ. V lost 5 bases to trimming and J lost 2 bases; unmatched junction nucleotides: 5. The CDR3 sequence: CASSMIQGNYGYTF. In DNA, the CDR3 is TGTGCCAGCAGCATGATACAGGGGAACTATGGCTACACCTTC.

CDR3 sequence (DNA): TGTGCCAGCAGCTTGGCCCAGTCTGGGGCCAACGTCCTGACTTTC. Amino acids: CASSLAQSGANVLTF. The rearrangement uses TRBV7-9 and TRBJ2-6; no firm D call. The CDR3 runs to 15 residues. CDR1 SEHNR and CDR2 FQNEAQ come from the germline V gene (reference sequence). Trimming stripped 3 bases from V and 1 base from J, with 7 bases between.

CDR3 nucleotides: TGTGCCAGCACCAGACGGGAGAGCGTTGAGCAGTTCTTC. Translated, it gives CASTRRESVEQFF. This chain joins TRBV9 and TRBJ2-1; D might be TRBD2 (6 bases). The CDR3 has 13 amino acids. Per germline, CDR1 SGDLS and CDR2 YYNGEE. Trimming took off 6 bases at V and 9 bases at J, with 16 bases between the two ends.

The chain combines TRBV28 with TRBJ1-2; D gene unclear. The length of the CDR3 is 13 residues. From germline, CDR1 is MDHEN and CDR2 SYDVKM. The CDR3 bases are TGTGCAGCAATAGCCCCCGGCGGGAAGAGCTACACCTTC. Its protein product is CAAIAPGGKSYTF.

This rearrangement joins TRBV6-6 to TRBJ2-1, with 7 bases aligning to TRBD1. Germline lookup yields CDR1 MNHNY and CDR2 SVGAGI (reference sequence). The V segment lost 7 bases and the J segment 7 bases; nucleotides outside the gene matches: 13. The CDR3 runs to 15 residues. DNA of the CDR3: TGTGCCAGCAACTCTAGGGGGCGGAACTATAATGAGCAGTTCTTC. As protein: CASNSRGRNYNEQFF.

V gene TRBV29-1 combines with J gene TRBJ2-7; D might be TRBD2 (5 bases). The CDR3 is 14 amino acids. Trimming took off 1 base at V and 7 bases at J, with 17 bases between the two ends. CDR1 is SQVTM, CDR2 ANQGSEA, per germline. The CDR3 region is CSVEGGSSRGEQYF. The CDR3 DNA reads TGCAGCGTTGAAGGTGGGAGCAGTCGGGGTGAGCAGTACTTC.

CDR3 nucleotide sequence: TGTGCCAGTAGGGGGACAGGGACCACCGGGGAGCTGTTTTTT. Translated, it gives CASRGTGTTGELFF. This rearrangement joins TRBV19 to TRBJ2-2; TRBD1 matches 9 bases. Germline CDR1 is LNHDA and CDR2 is SQIVND (reference sequence). Losses at the gene ends were 6 bases for V and 4 bases for J; bases not matched to a gene: 3. This CDR3 contains 14 residues.